This T cell receptor beta chain was recorded in a study of T cell changes during pregnancy in multiple sclerosis. CDR3 length equals 15 residues. With 2 bases clipped from V and 1 base from J, the junction kept 4 bases outside the gene matches. The germline V gene encodes CDR1 SGHRS and CDR2 YFSETQ. Sequencing used immunoSEQ multiplex PCR; TCRdb keeps in-frame clones, though not all of them. The repertoire includes some 60,000 clones, 75% to 90% of them detected once, and about 0.38% sits in the top ten. This specimen was CD4+ T cells from peripheral blood mononuclear cells, taken in the third trimester of pregnancy. This clonotype was sampled from a female donor with multiple sclerosis, enrolled in a pregnancy study. V gene TRBV5-1 combines with J gene TRBJ2-5, with 8 bases aligning to TRBD2. CDR3 nucleotide sequence: TGCGCCAGCAGCTTCCTAGCGGGCTCCCAAGAGACCCAGTACTTC. It yields the protein CASSFLAGSQETQYF.